The present entry profiles one T cell receptor beta chain with its context. This entry is derived from a study of blood T cell repertoires in COVID-19. Across the study: Donors in the United States, Italy and Spain gave samples during acute or convalescent COVID-19.

There are 15 residues in the CDR3. Germline loops: CDR1 MDHEN, CDR2 SYDVKM. The trim removed 3 bases at V and 5 bases at J, leaving 5 bases unmatched. Under the authors' procedure: The assay estimated nucleated cells by amplifying reference gene primers. Sequenced by immunoSEQ multiplex PCR; TCRdb stores in-frame clones only, minus some. D and trimming were read from the DNA, whereas the V and J calls and clone size are those reported in that table. The sample records fewer than 90,000 clones, 86% being singletons. The receptor's source is a man between 65 and 85 years old with active COVID-19. V usage is TRBV28 and J usage is TRBJ2-3; 10 nucleotides line up with TRBD2. Sequenced sample: peripheral blood. The CDR3, as DNA: TGTGCCAGCAGTTTCAGAGCGGGAGGGGTAGATACGCAGTATTTT. It translates to CASSFRAGGVDTQYF.